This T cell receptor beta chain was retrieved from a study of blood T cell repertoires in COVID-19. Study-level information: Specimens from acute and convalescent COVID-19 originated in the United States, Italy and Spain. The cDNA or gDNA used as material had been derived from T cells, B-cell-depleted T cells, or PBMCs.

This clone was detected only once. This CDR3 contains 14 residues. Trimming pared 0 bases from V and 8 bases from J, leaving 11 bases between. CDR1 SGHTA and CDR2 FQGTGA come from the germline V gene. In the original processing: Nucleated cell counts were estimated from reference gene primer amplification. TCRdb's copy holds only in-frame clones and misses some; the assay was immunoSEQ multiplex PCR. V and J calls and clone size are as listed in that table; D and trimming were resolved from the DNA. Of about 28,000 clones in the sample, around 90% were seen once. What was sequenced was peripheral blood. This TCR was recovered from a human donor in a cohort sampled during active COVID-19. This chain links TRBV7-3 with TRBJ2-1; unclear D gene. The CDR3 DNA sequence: TGTGCCAGCAGCTTAACTGCGACATCGGATGAGCAGTTCTTC. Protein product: CASSLTATSDEQFF. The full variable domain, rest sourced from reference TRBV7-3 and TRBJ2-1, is GAGVSQTPSNKVTEKGKYVELRCDPISGHTALYWYRQSLGQGPEFLIYFQGTGAADDSGLPNDRFFAVRPEGSVSTLKIQRTERGDSAVYLCASSLTATSDEQFFGPGTRLTVL.